Shown below are 4 T cell receptor beta chains from a single sample sequenced in a study of control samples from healthy donors and cancer patients. Sequencing used immunoSEQ multiplex PCR; TCRdb keeps in-frame clones, though not all of them. The sample has around 51,000 clones; approximately 91% are singletons. Sequences were obtained from PBMCs. These receptors came from a man aged 50 to 60 with head and neck cancer.

The V gene is TRBV28, the J gene TRBJ1-2; 12 bases align to TRBD1. Trimming cost V 5 bases and J 4 bases; bases outside gene matches: 8. CDR1 is MDHEN and CDR2 is SYDVKM in the germline V gene. The CDR3 extends over 16 amino acids. CDR3 region: CASSPPGTGGRYGYTF. CDR3 bases: TGTGCCAGCAGTCCGCCCGGGACAGGGGGCCGCTATGGCTACACCTTC.

This chain links TRBV6-1 with TRBJ1-6, with unresolved D. Trimming shortened V by 1 base and J by 4 bases, and 11 bases separated the two germline ends. This CDR3 is built from 16 residues. Germline loops: CDR1 MNHNS, CDR2 SASEGT. The CDR3 reads CASSEDRGGYNSPLHF. CDR3 nucleotides: TGTGCCAGCAGTGAAGATCGGGGAGGGTATAATTCACCCCTCCACTTT.

The rearrangement links TRBV6-6 to TRBJ2-3; 11 bases are shared with TRBD2. The CDR3 has 17 amino acids. Germline V gene data show CDR1 as MNHNY and CDR2 as SVGAGI (reference sequence). The V segment lost 5 bases and the J segment 0 bases; nucleotides outside the gene matches: 7. The CDR3 here is CASSPPGLAASTDTQYF. The CDR3 DNA follows: TGTGCCAGCAGTCCCCCGGGACTAGCGGCGAGCACAGATACGCAGTATTTT.

V and J are TRBV28 and TRBJ2-4, with TRBD1 identical over 8 bases. Per germline, CDR1 MDHEN and CDR2 SYDVKM. Trimming at V came to 5 bases and at J to 1 base, leaving 7 bases not matched to a gene. This CDR3 is 16 amino acids long. The CDR3 region has the DNA TGTGCCAGCAGTCTCACAGGGGGTGAGGCCAAAAACATTCAGTACTTC. Protein product: CASSLTGGEAKNIQYF.